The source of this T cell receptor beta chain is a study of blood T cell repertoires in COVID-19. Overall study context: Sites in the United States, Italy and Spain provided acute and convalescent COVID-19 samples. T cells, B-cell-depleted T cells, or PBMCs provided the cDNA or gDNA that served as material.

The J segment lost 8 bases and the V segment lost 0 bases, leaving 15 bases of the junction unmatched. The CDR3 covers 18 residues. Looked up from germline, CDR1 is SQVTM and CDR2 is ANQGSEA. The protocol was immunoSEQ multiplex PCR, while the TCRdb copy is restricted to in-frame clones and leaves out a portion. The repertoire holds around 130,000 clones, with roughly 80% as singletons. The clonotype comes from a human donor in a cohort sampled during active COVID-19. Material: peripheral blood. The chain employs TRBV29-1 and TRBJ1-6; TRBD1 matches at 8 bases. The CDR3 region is CSVEDALLDRGSHSPLHF. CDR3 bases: TGCAGCGTTGAAGATGCCCTCTTAGACAGGGGTAGTCATTCACCCCTCCACTTT.